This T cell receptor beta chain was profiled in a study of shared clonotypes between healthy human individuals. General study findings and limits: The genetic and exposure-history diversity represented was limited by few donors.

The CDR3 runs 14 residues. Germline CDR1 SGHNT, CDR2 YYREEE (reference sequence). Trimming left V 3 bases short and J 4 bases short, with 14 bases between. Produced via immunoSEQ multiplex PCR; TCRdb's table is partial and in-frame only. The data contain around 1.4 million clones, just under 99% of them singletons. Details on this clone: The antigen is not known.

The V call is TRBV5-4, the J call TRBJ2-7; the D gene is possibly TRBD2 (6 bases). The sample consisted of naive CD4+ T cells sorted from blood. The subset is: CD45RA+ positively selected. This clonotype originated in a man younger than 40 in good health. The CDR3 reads CASSSRQEGYEQYF. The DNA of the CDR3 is TGTGCCAGCAGCTCCCGGCAGGAGGGGTACGAGCAGTACTTC.